These 3 T cell receptor beta chains were all obtained from the same sample, sequenced in a study of Ad26.COV2.S vaccination and SARS-CoV-2 variants (dated by TCRdb to about 2021). The treatment or condition label on this specimen signifies: 19 received Ad26.COV2.S at low or high dose, single or two shots; 5 received placebo; per-sample allocation not given. For vaccine and placebo recipients, the sequenced repertoires came from samples collected on day 63 after the first injection. Receptors were amplified or captured by the immunoSEQ multiplex PCR assay. This immuneACCESS table, as held by TCRdb, lists in-frame sequences with V and J called but not all clones. Of the missing ones, under half trace to an unresolved V gene in checked studies; the others have no known cause. Recorded for this sample are some 450,000 clones; about 92% of them occurred a single time. The ten largest clones take up approximately 4.3% of the sample.

The sequencing here drew on peripheral blood, taken in a trial of Ad26.COV2.S vaccine versus placebo. These receptors originate from a person aged 18-65 years who received the Ad26.COV2.S COVID-19 vaccine or a placebo.

V is TRBV5-4 and J is TRBJ2-1; TRBD2 aligns across 9 bases. With 2 bases clipped from V and 4 bases from J, the junction kept 4 bases outside the gene matches. This CDR3 is 15 amino acids long. CDR1 and CDR2 from the germline V gene are SGHNT and YYREEE (reference sequence). The CDR3 reads CASSFSAGGYNEQFF. CDR3 nucleotides: TGTGCCAGCAGCTTTTCGGCGGGAGGGTACAATGAGCAGTTCTTC.

This chain connects TRBV10-3 to TRBJ2-1, with 14 bases that match TRBD2. CDR3 length: 16 amino acids. Trimming removed 7 bases from V and 1 base from J; junction bases left unmatched: 3. Germline lookup yields CDR1 ENHRY and CDR2 SYGVKD. DNA for the CDR3: TGTGCCATCAAAGGGACTAGCGGGAGATCCTACAATGAGCAGTTCTTC. Protein sequence: CAIKGTSGRSYNEQFF.

V usage is TRBV2 and J usage is TRBJ1-3, with 10 nucleotides matching TRBD1. J was trimmed by 3 bases and V by 7 bases; bases with no gene match: 6. The CDR3 covers 15 residues. The germline CDR1 and CDR2 sequences are SNHLY and FYNNEI. CDR3 in DNA: TGTGCCAGCATTACGGACAGGGGGAGTGGAAACACCATATATTTT. Translated, it gives CASITDRGSGNTIYF. Using reference TRBV2 and TRBJ1-3 for the parts outside the CDR3, the full variable domain is EPEVTQTPSHQVTQMGQEVILRCVPISNHLYFYWYRQILGQKVEFLVSFYNNEISEKSEIFDDQFSVERPDGSNFTLKIRSTKLEDSAMYFCASITDRGSGNTIYFGEGSWLTVV.